What follows is one TCR beta chain and its context. The ends lost 1 base at V and 8 bases at J; junction bases unmatched: 7. CDR3 length: 14 amino acids. In germline, CDR1 is LNHDA, CDR2 SQIVND (reference sequence). Clones were sequenced by immunoSEQ multiplex PCR, and TCRdb holds only the in-frame ones, with some missing. This table has some 700,000 clones, just under 90% appearing once. The source of the sample is a study of blood T cell repertoires in COVID-19. About the study: The analysed material was cDNA or gDNA that came from T cells, B-cell-depleted T cells, or PBMCs.

V and J are TRBV19 and TRBJ1-2; TRBD1 agrees at 7 bases. The TCR comes from a woman younger than 30 with acute or convalescent COVID-19. Source material: peripheral blood. Written as DNA, the CDR3 is TGTGCCAGTAGTATAGGCGGCAGGGGGTTCGGCTACACCTTC. Protein product: CASSIGGRGFGYTF.